The 29 T cell receptor beta chains listed next were all sequenced from one sample in a study of cytomegalovirus exposure and HLA in healthy donors. A multiplex PCR was run with 60 Vbeta primers and 13 Jbeta primers. The repertoire was sequenced with immunoSEQ multiplex PCR; TCRdb's copy has only in-frame clones and lacks some. The data show some 170,000 clones, with around 75% seen just once and about 3% held by the top ten. The sequenced sample consisted of PBMCs. The receptors were sampled from a female donor in good health and CMV-seronegative.

This clone was observed once. The chain uses TRBV7-3 and TRBJ2-1; D is unresolved. V was pared by 5 bases and J by 7 bases, with 9 bases between. Germline V gene data show CDR1 as SGHTA and CDR2 as FQGTGA. The CDR3 is 12 residues long. CDR3 sequence: CASSPAQNEQFF. As DNA, the CDR3 is TGTGCCAGCAGCCCAGCGCAGAATGAGCAGTTCTTC.

The rearrangement joins TRBV29-1 to TRBJ1-1, with TRBD1 as a possible D gene (5 bases). Germline CDR1 reads SQVTM; CDR2 reads ANQGSEA. V lost 1 base and J lost 2, with 14 bases in between. The length of the CDR3 is 15 residues. As DNA, the CDR3 is TGCAGCGTTGAAGGCATAGGACATATAAACACTGAAGCTTTCTTT. Protein product: CSVEGIGHINTEAFF.

In this sample, this clone turned up many times. J is TRBJ2-7 and V is TRBV6-1; TRBD2 aligns across 9 bases. The germline V gene has CDR1 MNHNS and CDR2 SASEGT. The length of the CDR3 is 17 residues. V was pared by 2 bases and J by 0 bases, with 8 bases of the junction left unmatched. The CDR3 loop is CASSETPVAGVSYEQYF. The CDR3 DNA reads TGTGCCAGCAGTGAAACCCCGGTAGCGGGAGTCTCCTACGAGCAGTACTTC.

A word on this clone: The junction and the germline gene differ at one end; a read error may be behind it. V and J are TRBV6-6 and TRBJ1-2, with TRBD1 matching 7 bases. Germline V lookup: CDR1 MNHNY, CDR2 SVGAGI (reference sequence). This CDR3 is 15 amino acids long. The CDR3 reads CASSYSSGTVYDYTF. CDR3 bases: TGTGCCAGCAGTTACTCCTCCGGGACAGTTTATGACTACACCTTC.

V gene TRBV9 combines with J gene TRBJ2-5; 9 bases match TRBD1. The CDR3 has 14 amino acids. V trimming: 4 bases; J trimming: 5 bases; junction bases outside the gene matches: 6. Looked up from germline, CDR1 is SGDLS and CDR2 is YYNGEE. DNA for the CDR3: TGTGCCAGCAGCACCCCAGACAGGGGGGAGACCCAGTACTTC. Protein product: CASSTPDRGETQYF.

In its sample, this clone was seen a few times. The rearrangement joins TRBV27 to TRBJ2-7; 10 nucleotides align to TRBD1. Germline V CDR1 and CDR2: MNHEY, SMNVEV (reference sequence). The CDR3 length is 15 residues. After removal of 4 bases from V and 0 bases from J, the junction contained 3 bases not matched to a gene. The CDR3 nucleotides read TGTGCCAGCAGTTGGGACAGGGGTGGCTCCTACGAGCAGTACTTC. Its protein product is CASSWDRGGSYEQYF.

The chain joins TRBV7-2 to TRBJ2-2, with D perhaps TRBD2 (5 bases). This CDR3 comprises 15 residues. Germline loops: CDR1 SGHTA, CDR2 FQGNSA. The V end lost 7 bases, the J end lost 6 bases, and 18 bases lay between the germline ends. CDR3 amino acids: CASTFRTGTAGELFF. CDR3 DNA sequence: TGTGCCAGCACCTTCCGGACGGGAACCGCCGGGGAGCTGTTTTTT.

This rearrangement joins TRBV18 to TRBJ2-1; D perhaps matches TRBD1 (6 bases). V was pared by 3 bases and J by 8 bases, with 20 bases between. The CDR3 runs to 16 residues. Germline assignment: CDR1 KGHSH and CDR2 LQKENI. CDR3 DNA: TGTGCCAGCTCACCCCGGCCTCTAGGGGGTGGCGATGAGCAGTTCTTC. Translation gives CASSPRPLGGGDEQFF.

The chain combines TRBV4-2 with TRBJ2-1, with TRBD2 identical over 8 bases. Germline values: CDR1 LGHNA, CDR2 YNFKEQ. V shed 2 bases and J 0 bases; nucleotides not matched to a gene: 0. The CDR3 totals 15 residues. The CDR3 is CASSQLAGSYNEQFF. The CDR3 DNA reads as TGTGCCAGCAGCCAACTAGCGGGCTCCTACAATGAGCAGTTCTTC.

Only one count was recorded for this clone. The chain is built from TRBV18 and TRBJ2-1, with 7 bases aligning to TRBD2. The germline V gene encodes CDR1 KGHSH and CDR2 LQKENI. V lost 3 bases and J lost 7; bases outside the gene matches: 6. The CDR3 has 14 amino acids. The CDR3 protein is CASSPEGGQNEQFF. CDR3 sequence (DNA): TGTGCCAGCTCACCCGAGGGAGGGCAGAATGAGCAGTTCTTC.

The rearrangement links TRBV13 to TRBJ2-1, with D maybe TRBD2 (7 bases). This CDR3 has 16 amino acids. CDR1 and CDR2 from the germline V gene are PRHDT and FYEKMQ (reference sequence). With 0 bases removed from V and 7 bases from J, the gap between germline ends came to 16 bases. In nucleotides, the CDR3 is TGTGCCAGCAGCTTAGGCGGATGGGGGGGCCAAAATGAGCAGTTCTTC. Its translation: CASSLGGWGGQNEQFF. Using reference TRBV13 and TRBJ2-1 for the parts outside the CDR3, the full variable domain is AAGVIQSPRHLIKEKRETATLKCYPIPRHDTVYWYQQGPGQDPQFLISFYEKMQSDKGSIPDRFSAQQFSDYHSELNMSSLELGDSALYFCASSLGGWGGQNEQFFGPGTRLTVL.

The chain joins TRBV9 to TRBJ2-5; TRBD1 matches 9 bases. V shed 4 bases and J 2 bases; nucleotides not matched to a gene: 9. The CDR3 contains 16 residues. Germline V CDR1 and CDR2: SGDLS, YYNGEE. DNA for the CDR3: TGTGCCAGCAGCCCGCGGGACAGGGCCCTTCAAGAGACCCAGTACTTC. Amino acids: CASSPRDRALQETQYF.

The gene calls are TRBV10-3 and TRBJ2-1; 8 nucleotides match TRBD2. The CDR3 has 13 residues. Germline CDR1 and CDR2: ENHRY and SYGVKD. V lost 6 bases to trimming and J lost 3 bases; unmatched junction nucleotides: 1. The DNA for the CDR3 is TGTGCCATCAGCAGCGGGGGCTACAATGAGCAGTTCTTC. Translated, it gives CAISSGGYNEQFF.

The rearrangement uses TRBV7-3 and TRBJ1-6; D uncertain. CDR1 and CDR2 from the germline V gene are SGHTA and FQGTGA. CDR3 length equals 15 residues. V lost 5 bases and J 4 bases, leaving 12 bases between the germline ends. The CDR3 DNA reads TGTGCCAGCAGCCTATCCTCGGGTTATAATTCACCCCTCCACTTT. Translating gives CASSLSSGYNSPLHF. Full variable domain (remainder filled in from reference TRBV7-3 and TRBJ1-6): GAGVSQTPSNKVTEKGKYVELRCDPISGHTALYWYRQSLGQGPEFLIYFQGTGAADDSGLPNDRFFAVRPEGSVSTLKIQRTERGDSAVYLCASSLSSGYNSPLHFGNGTRLTVT.

The chain links TRBV5-4 to TRBJ2-7; 10 nucleotides line up with TRBD1. Germline CDR1 and CDR2: SGHNT and YYREEE (reference sequence). The CDR3 has 16 amino acids. V gave up 0 bases and J gave up 7 bases; unmatched junction bases: 10. CDR3 bases: TGTGCCAGCAGCTTGGGGTCAAGACAGGGGGCTTGGGAGCAGTACTTC. It encodes CASSLGSRQGAWEQYF.

The chain links TRBV6-4 to TRBJ1-5, with TRBD1 identical over 9 bases. The CDR3 runs 16 residues. Germline CDR1 MRHNA, CDR2 SNTAGT. The V and J ends lost 4 bases and 5 bases, in that order; junction bases with no gene match: 9. The CDR3 DNA is TGTGCCAGCAGTGCCATGGACAGGGGACGTGATCAGCCCCAGCATTTT. Its translation is CASSAMDRGRDQPQHF.

The chain employs TRBV28 and TRBJ2-7; perhaps TRBD2 as D (5 bases). CDR1 and CDR2 from the germline V gene are MDHEN and SYDVKM. The V end lost 5 bases, the J end lost 1 base, and 9 bases lay between the germline ends. The CDR3 is 13 residues long. CDR3 residues: CASSRTSSYEQYF. CDR3 sequence (DNA): TGTGCCAGCAGTCGAACTAGTTCCTACGAGCAGTACTTC.

This chain links TRBV4-1 with TRBJ1-4; D is possibly TRBD1 (6 bases). This CDR3 has 14 residues. Germline CDR1 reads MGHRA; CDR2 reads YSYEKL. V was trimmed by 0 bases and J by 6 bases, leaving 8 bases between them. As DNA, the CDR3 is TGCGCCAGCAGCCAAGACCCAGGGGATGAAAAACTGTTTTTT. Protein: CASSQDPGDEKLFF.

The chain uses TRBV27 and TRBJ1-5, with D possibly being TRBD1 (6 bases). The CDR3 is made up of 15 amino acids. Trimming pared 3 bases from V and 0 bases from J, leaving 9 bases between. In germline, CDR1 is MNHEY, CDR2 SMNVEV (reference sequence). The CDR3 protein is CASSLNRASNQPQHF. DNA for the CDR3: TGTGCCAGCAGTTTGAACAGGGCTAGCAATCAGCCCCAGCATTTT.

V and J are TRBV5-1 and TRBJ2-1; D may be TRBD2 (6 bases). Per the germline V gene, CDR1 is SGHRS and CDR2 is YFSETQ. The CDR3 runs to 15 residues. Trimming removed 0 bases from V and 7 bases from J, with 14 bases in between. CDR3 sequence (DNA): TGCGCCAGCAGCTTGGATTCCCGGGAGTTAAATGAGCAGTTCTTC. Protein product: CASSLDSRELNEQFF.

This clone was observed once. The chain combines TRBV27 with TRBJ2-1; TRBD1 might be the D (6 bases). This CDR3 spans 15 amino acids. V lost 7 bases and J lost 6, with 19 bases in between. Germline V gene data show CDR1 as MNHEY and CDR2 as SMNVEV (reference sequence). CDR3 region: CASKTLGGHGNEQFF. The CDR3 DNA is TGTGCCAGCAAAACACTAGGGGGACACGGCAATGAGCAGTTCTTC.

The chain recombines TRBV6-1 with TRBJ1-2, with D uncertain. The CDR3 extends over 16 amino acids. Germline values: CDR1 MNHNS, CDR2 SASEGT. V gave up 0 bases and J gave up 2 bases, with 13 bases separating them. This chain's CDR3 is CASSEANGIRNYGYTF. The DNA for the CDR3 is TGTGCCAGCAGTGAAGCGAACGGGATAAGGAACTATGGCTACACCTTC.

This clone appeared once. In nucleotides, the CDR3 is TGTGCCAGCAGTTCCACCGGGACAGCTAACTATGGCTACACCTTC. Translated, it gives CASSSTGTANYGYTF. The chain joins TRBV2 to TRBJ1-2; 7 nucleotides agree with TRBD1. The germline CDR1 and CDR2 sequences are SNHLY and FYNNEI. V shed 5 bases and J 0 bases; nucleotides not matched to a gene: 6. The CDR3 covers 15 residues.

The chain has TRBV19 and TRBJ2-7; D perhaps matches TRBD1 (7 bases). Trimming left V 6 bases short and J 1 base short, with 16 bases between. The CDR3 loop spans 15 amino acids. Germline loops: CDR1 LNHDA, CDR2 SQIVND (reference sequence). CDR3: CASSQRAGGSYEQYF. CDR3 in DNA: TGTGCCAGTAGCCAACGGGCAGGGGGGTCCTACGAGCAGTACTTC. The full variable domain, its missing parts supplied by reference TRBV19 and TRBJ2-7, is DGGITQSPKYLFRKEGQNVTLSCEQNLNHDAMYWYRQDPGQGLRLIYYSQIVNDFQKGDIAEGYSVSREKKESFPLTVTSAQKNPTAFYLCASSQRAGGSYEQYFGPGTRLTVT.

J is TRBJ1-2 and V is TRBV7-2; 8 nucleotides line up with TRBD1. CDR3 length equals 14 residues. Germline values: CDR1 SGHTA, CDR2 FQGNSA. V was clipped by 6 bases and J by 2 bases; unmatched bases: 5. CDR3: CASRLQGDNYGYTF. CDR3 sequence (DNA): TGTGCCAGCAGATTACAGGGGGACAACTATGGCTACACCTTC.

This clone was seen a single time. The chain has TRBV27 and TRBJ2-5; D call uncertain. The J call is doubtful: the DNA matches TRBJ2-7 better. The CDR3 has 15 amino acids. Germline CDR1 reads MNHEY; CDR2 reads SMNVEV (reference sequence). The CDR3 region has the DNA TGTGCCAGCAGTTTAGGGCTCTTTTCTGGCTACGAGCAGTACTTC. Amino acid sequence: CASSLGLFSGYEQYF.

The chain joins TRBV6-1 to TRBJ2-5; 9 bases align to TRBD1. Per the germline V gene, CDR1 is MNHNS and CDR2 is SASEGT. CDR3 length: 16 amino acids. The J segment lost 5 bases and the V segment lost 4 bases, leaving 11 bases of the junction unmatched. This CDR3 is CASSALGQGRRETQYF. The CDR3 coding sequence is TGTGCCAGCAGTGCCCTTGGACAGGGGCGGCGGGAGACCCAGTACTTC.

V gene TRBV4-1 combines with J gene TRBJ2-3, with a weak D call TRBD2 (6 bases). Trimming removed 4 bases at V and 4 bases at J, with 15 bases between. Germline V gene data show CDR1 as MGHRA and CDR2 as YSYEKL. The length of the CDR3 is 15 residues. For the CDR3, the DNA is TGCGCCAGCAGCCGCCCGGGGGAAGGGTCAGATACGCAGTATTTT. As protein: CASSRPGEGSDTQYF.

The chain uses TRBV25-1 and TRBJ2-5; maybe TRBD2 (6 bases). The germline V and J ends were trimmed by 1 base and 4 bases, with 10 bases remaining between them. CDR1 is MGHDK, CDR2 SYGVNS, per germline. CDR3 size: 14 residues. CDR3 sequence (DNA): TGTGCCAGCAGTGAATCTCTGGGGGGAGAGACCCAGTACTTC. It is translated as CASSESLGGETQYF. Together with reference TRBV25-1 and TRBJ2-5, the CDR3 gives the full variable domain: EADIYQTPRYLVIGTGKKITLECSQTMGHDKMYWYQQDPGMELHLIHYSYGVNSTEKGDLSSESTVSRIRTEHFPLTLESARPSHTSQYLCASSESLGGETQYFGPGTRLLVL.